This T cell receptor beta chain was found in a study of shared clonotypes between healthy human individuals. Sequencing was performed with immunoSEQ multiplex PCR; in TCRdb, only in-frame clones are kept and a portion is missing. Of around 720,000 clones detected, less than 80% appear once; the ten largest clones hold 1.5% to 2%. The study, taken as a whole, reports: Researchers sampled blood only, noting tissue repertoires likely differ. Naive subsets, compared against memory subsets, generally had larger estimated richness values.

Concerning this clone: Its antigen is still unknown.

Into CD45RA+ naive and CD45RA-negative memory subsets, the CD4+ cells were split. This CDR3 contains 14 residues. Germline-derived CDR1 and CDR2 are MNHNS and SASEGT. V was pared by 7 bases and J by 0 bases, with 13 bases between. This chain links TRBV6-1 with TRBJ2-7; a weak D match, TRBD2 (5 bases). This TCR was recovered from a woman in her 30s in good health. The sample comprised memory CD4+ T cells sorted from blood. This sample's subset: CD45RA-negative fraction. CDR3 loop: CASTVAMSSYEQYF. CDR3 bases: TGTGCCAGCACCGTAGCGATGAGCTCCTACGAGCAGTACTTC.